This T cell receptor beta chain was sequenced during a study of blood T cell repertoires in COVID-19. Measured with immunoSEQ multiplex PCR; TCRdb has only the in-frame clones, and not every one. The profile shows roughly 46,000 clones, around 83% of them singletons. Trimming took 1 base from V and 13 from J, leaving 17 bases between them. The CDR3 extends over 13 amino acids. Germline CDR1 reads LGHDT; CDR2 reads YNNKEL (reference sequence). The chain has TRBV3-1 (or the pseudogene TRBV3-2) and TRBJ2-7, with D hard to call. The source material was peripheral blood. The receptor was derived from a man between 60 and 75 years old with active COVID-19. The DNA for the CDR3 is TGTGCCAGCAGCCAAGGACTCGGCGCTGAAAGATACTTC. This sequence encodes CASSQGLGAERYF.